These 15 T cell receptor beta chains share one sample of origin, sequenced in a study of control samples from healthy donors and cancer patients. Clones were read by immunoSEQ multiplex PCR, and TCRdb kept only the in-frame ones, dropping some. The sample contains about 150,000 clones, 93% of which appear only once. Sequenced input: blood. The receptors were sampled from a man aged 50 to 59 in good health.

V is TRBV4-1 and J is TRBJ1-3; D gene ambiguous. This CDR3 comprises 16 residues. V was pared by 0 bases and J by 2 bases, with 11 bases between. The V gene's germline CDR1 is MGHRA and CDR2 YSYEKL. Written as DNA, the CDR3 is TGCGCCAGCAGCCAAGATATGATCGGCGCTGGAAACACCATATATTTT. It is translated as CASSQDMIGAGNTIYF.

The chain uses TRBV29-1 and TRBJ1-5; TRBD1 matches at 8 bases. The CDR3 contains 15 residues. The V and J ends lost 5 bases and 0 bases, in that order; junction bases with no gene match: 6. Germline-derived CDR1 and CDR2 are SQVTM and ANQGSEA. The CDR3 is CSVSGGAGSNQPQHF. For the CDR3, the DNA is TGCAGCGTTTCAGGGGGCGCCGGTAGCAATCAGCCCCAGCATTTT.

DNA for the CDR3: TGTGCCAGCAGCCAGGGGTTAGAACCTGAGCAGTTCTTC. This translates into CASSQGLEPEQFF. The chain employs TRBV3-1 (or the pseudogene TRBV3-2) and TRBJ2-1; D is undetermined. V was pared by 3 bases and J by 9 bases, with 12 bases between. This CDR3 has 13 residues. Germline CDR1 is LGHDT and CDR2 is YNNKEL (reference sequence).

The rearrangement uses TRBV6-5 and TRBJ2-7, with D possibly being TRBD1 (5 bases). V shed 2 bases and J shed 2 bases, with 13 bases lying between them. This CDR3 region has 15 residues. CDR1 and CDR2 (germline): MNHEY, SVGAGI. The CDR3 loop reads CASSYGQGGTYEQYF. CDR3 nucleotides: TGTGCCAGCAGTTACGGACAAGGCGGCACCTACGAGCAGTACTTC.

The chain links TRBV3-1 (or the pseudogene TRBV3-2) to TRBJ2-3; D is perhaps TRBD1 (6 bases). Per the germline V gene, CDR1 is LGHDT and CDR2 is YNNKEL (reference sequence). This CDR3 contains 12 residues. V dropped 6 bases and J dropped 8 bases, with 12 bases sitting between them. The chain's CDR3 is CASSPQGPTQYF. DNA of the CDR3: TGTGCCAGCAGTCCCCAGGGGCCTACGCAGTATTTT.

The chain employs TRBV7-2 and TRBJ1-6; D is undetermined. This CDR3 spans 15 amino acids. CDR1 and CDR2 from the germline V gene are SGHTA and FQGNSA. The V end was cut by 1 base, the J end by 2 bases, with 6 bases between. CDR3: CASSLVWAYNSPLHF. In DNA form, the CDR3 reads TGTGCCAGCAGCTTAGTCTGGGCCTATAATTCACCCCTCCACTTT. Together with reference TRBV7-2 and TRBJ1-6, the CDR3 gives the full variable domain: GAGVSQSPSNKVTEKGKDVELRCDPISGHTALYWYRQSLGQGLEFLIYFQGNSAPDKSGLPSDRFSAERTGGSVSTLTIQRTQQEDSAVYLCASSLVWAYNSPLHFGNGTRLTVT.

The CDR3 DNA reads as TGTGCCAGTGGGAAGACAGGGGGCAATCAGCCCCAGCATTTT. It encodes CASGKTGGNQPQHF. The V and J genes are TRBV19 and TRBJ1-5; 8 bases align to TRBD1. The V gene's germline CDR1 is LNHDA and CDR2 SQIVND (reference sequence). V dropped 8 bases and J dropped 2; count of bases not matched to a gene: 5. This CDR3 is 14 amino acids long.

The rearrangement joins TRBV14 to TRBJ2-1; maybe TRBD2 (5 bases). Germline CDR1 is SGHDN and CDR2 is FVKESK. The CDR3 sequence is 13 residues long. V lost 4 bases and J lost 5, with 9 bases in between. CDR3: CASSLIGDNEQFF. CDR3 nucleotide sequence: TGTGCCAGCAGCCTTATCGGGGACAATGAGCAGTTCTTC.

The chain carries TRBV18 and TRBJ2-5; possibly TRBD1 for D (5 bases). The germline V gene encodes CDR1 KGHSH and CDR2 LQKENI. Trimming removed 2 bases from V and 7 bases from J, with 11 bases in between. The CDR3 runs 13 residues. CDR3 protein: CASSPAGMGTQYF. The CDR3 DNA is TGTGCCAGCTCACCAGCAGGGATGGGGACCCAGTACTTC.

This clone occurred once. The chain joins TRBV5-6 to TRBJ1-1, with D perhaps TRBD1 (6 bases). Germline loops: CDR1 SGHDT, CDR2 YYEEEE. The CDR3 runs 16 residues. V was shortened by 0 bases and J by 0 bases, with 12 bases between the two germline ends. The CDR3 region is CASSLGDRRVNTEAFF. The CDR3, as DNA: TGTGCCAGCAGCTTGGGAGACAGGAGGGTGAACACTGAAGCTTTCTTT.

The chain has TRBV27 and TRBJ2-5; no reliable D call. This CDR3 spans 10 amino acids. The V gene lost 2 bases and the J gene lost 7 bases, with 2 bases spanning the gap. From germline, CDR1 is MNHEY and CDR2 SMNVEV (reference sequence). CDR3 sequence (DNA): TGTGCCAGCAGTTTAGGGACCCAGTACTTC. It is translated as CASSLGTQYF.

This chain joins TRBV4-2 and TRBJ2-2; D is possibly TRBD2 (6 bases). Trimming took off 0 bases at V and 2 bases at J, with 10 bases between the two ends. The CDR3 runs to 16 residues. CDR1 LGHNA and CDR2 YNFKEQ come from the germline V gene. CDR3 protein: CASSQDPGVNTGELFF. CDR3 nucleotide sequence: TGTGCCAGCAGCCAAGATCCGGGAGTAAACACCGGGGAGCTGTTTTTT.

The CDR3 here is CASSLVPSGSIFRQETQYF. CDR3 bases: TGCGCCAGCAGCTTGGTCCCTAGCGGGAGTATCTTTCGGCAAGAGACCCAGTACTTC. The chain uses TRBV5-1 and TRBJ2-5; 10 bases match TRBD2. V trimming: 0 bases; J trimming: 2 bases; junction bases outside the gene matches: 13. Germline CDR1 reads SGHRS; CDR2 reads YFSETQ. CDR3 length: 19 amino acids.

The chain combines TRBV24-1 with TRBJ1-2; TRBD1 aligns across 9 bases. Germline CDR1 is KGHDR and CDR2 is SFDVKD. V lost 4 bases, J lost 5 bases, and 7 bases stayed unmatched. The CDR3 totals 15 residues. The CDR3 protein is CATSETGTGRYGYTF. In nucleotides, the CDR3 is TGTGCCACCAGTGAGACCGGGACAGGGAGGTATGGCTACACCTTC.

The gene calls are TRBV9 and TRBJ2-5; TRBD2 agrees at 11 bases. Trimming took 4 bases from V and 4 from J; bases not matched to a gene: 9. Germline V gives CDR1 SGDLS, CDR2 YYNGEE. The CDR3 is made up of 16 amino acids. CDR3 sequence (DNA): TGTGCCAGCAGCCCGCGGCTAGCGGGAGGTCCAGAGACCCAGTACTTC. This encodes CASSPRLAGGPETQYF.